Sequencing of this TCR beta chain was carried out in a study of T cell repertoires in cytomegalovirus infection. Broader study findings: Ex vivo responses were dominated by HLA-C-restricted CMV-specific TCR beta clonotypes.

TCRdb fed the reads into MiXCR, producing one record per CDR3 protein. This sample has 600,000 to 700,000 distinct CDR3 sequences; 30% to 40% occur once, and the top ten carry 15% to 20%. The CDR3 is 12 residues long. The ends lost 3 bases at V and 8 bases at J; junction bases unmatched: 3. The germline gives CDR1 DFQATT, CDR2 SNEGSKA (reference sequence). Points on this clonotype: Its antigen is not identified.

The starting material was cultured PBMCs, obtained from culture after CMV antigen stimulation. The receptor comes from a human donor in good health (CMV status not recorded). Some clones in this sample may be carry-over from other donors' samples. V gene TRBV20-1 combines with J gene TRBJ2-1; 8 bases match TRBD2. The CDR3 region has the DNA TGCAGTGCTAGCGGGGGGGGGGATGAGCAGTTCTTC. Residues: CSASGGGDEQFF.